One sample yielded the 10 T cell receptor beta chains listed below, sequenced in a study of T cell responses to AZD1222 COVID-19 vaccine. The table came from immunoSEQ multiplex PCR; TCRdb's copy has only in-frame clones and leaves some out. The data contain 150,000 to 180,000 clones, about 88% of them singletons. The specimen was peripheral blood, collected on day 0 of AZD1222 vaccination. The receptors were gathered from an adult in good health.

Note on this clone: Other DNA sequences from this sample encode an identical CDR3 as well. The chain is built from TRBV3-1 (or the pseudogene TRBV3-2) and TRBJ2-3, with 12 bases fitting TRBD2. There are 16 residues in the CDR3. CDR1 and CDR2 (germline): LGHDT, YNNKEL (reference sequence). Trimming took 4 bases from V and 2 from J; bases not matched to a gene: 4. In nucleotides, the CDR3 is TGTGCCAGCAGCCCCCTAGCGGGGGGGCCCACAGATACGCAGTATTTT. This translates into CASSPLAGGPTDTQYF.

The V call is TRBV7-9, the J call TRBJ1-3, with D perhaps TRBD1 (5 bases). CDR3 length: 17 residues. The V gene lost 5 bases and the J gene lost 3 bases, with 20 bases spanning the gap. Germline loops: CDR1 SEHNR, CDR2 FQNEAQ (reference sequence). CDR3 sequence (DNA): TGTGCCAGCAGCCCCATTAAGACGGGGCGCGGTGGAAACACCATATATTTT. The encoded protein is CASSPIKTGRGGNTIYF.

The chain joins TRBV7-8 to TRBJ1-5; D not certain. Germline loops: CDR1 SGHVS, CDR2 FQNEAQ. The V end was cut by 5 bases, the J end by 0 bases, with 8 bases between. The CDR3 has 14 amino acids. The CDR3 loop reads CASSHEYSNQPQHF. The DNA for the CDR3 is TGTGCCAGCAGCCATGAGTATAGCAATCAGCCCCAGCATTTT.

V gene TRBV6-2 or TRBV6-3 combines with J gene TRBJ1-3, with D possibly matching TRBD1 (5 bases). Germline CDR1 MNHEY, CDR2 SVGEGT. Trimming stripped 5 bases from V and 2 bases from J, with 19 bases between. This CDR3 spans 17 amino acids. The chain's CDR3 is CASSLRGSPVTGNTIYF. The CDR3 region has the DNA TGTGCCAGCAGTCTACGGGGCAGTCCGGTCACTGGAAACACCATATATTTT.

The rearrangement links TRBV29-1 to TRBJ1-2; maybe TRBD1 (5 bases). The CDR3 runs 13 residues. Germline CDR1 reads SQVTM; CDR2 reads ANQGSEA. The V end was cut by 6 bases, the J end by 6 bases, with 17 bases between. CDR3 protein: CSVLGTGRNGYTF. The CDR3 DNA sequence: TGCAGCGTCCTCGGGACGGGGAGGAATGGCTACACCTTC.

The V call is TRBV12-3 or TRBV12-4, the J call TRBJ2-1; D may match TRBD1 or TRBD2 (5 bases each). This CDR3 is built from 13 residues. Trimming left V 8 bases short and J 10 bases short, with 18 bases between. In nucleotides, the CDR3 is TGTGCCAGCGTAAAAAGGGGTGGAGGAGAGCAGTTCTTC. As protein: CASVKRGGGEQFF.

Only one count was recorded for this clone. CDR3 coding DNA: TGTGCCAGCAGCTCTCAGACAGGGAATAACGAGCAGTACTTC. Amino acid sequence: CASSSQTGNNEQYF. The rearrangement links TRBV7-2 to TRBJ2-7, with 7 bases lining up with TRBD1. Losses at the gene ends were 4 bases for V and 5 bases for J; bases not matched to a gene: 8. Looked up from germline, CDR1 is SGHTA and CDR2 is FQGNSA. CDR3 size: 14 residues.

The J gene is TRBJ1-2, the V gene TRBV25-1; TRBD1 aligns across 9 bases. This CDR3 has 16 residues. V was clipped by 6 bases and J by 0 bases; unmatched bases: 8. Per germline, CDR1 MGHDK and CDR2 SYGVNS. CDR3 region: CASRGTGGRSNYGYTF. CDR3 nucleotide sequence: TGTGCCAGCAGAGGCACAGGGGGCCGGTCTAACTATGGCTACACCTTC.

The chain has TRBV7-2 and TRBJ1-5, with D hard to call. The CDR3 has 15 residues. V gave up 4 bases and J gave up 1 base, with 11 bases separating them. Germline assignment: CDR1 SGHTA and CDR2 FQGNSA. The CDR3 DNA reads as TGTGCCAGCAGCTCACAGATGTCGAGCAATCAGCCCCAGCATTTT. It yields the protein CASSSQMSSNQPQHF.

V gene TRBV18 combines with J gene TRBJ1-5; a possible D gene is TRBD1 (6 bases). The germline gives CDR1 KGHSH, CDR2 LQKENI. This CDR3 region has 15 residues. Trimming left V 4 bases short and J 7 bases short, with 17 bases between. CDR3 in DNA: TGTGCCAGCTCACATCGGTCAGGGGCAGGGCAGCCCCAGCATTTT. As protein: CASSHRSGAGQPQHF. Using reference TRBV18 and TRBJ1-5 for the parts outside the CDR3, the full variable domain is NAGVMQNPRHLVRRRGQEARLRCSPMKGHSHVYWYRQLPEEGLKFMVYLQKENIIDESGMPKERFSAEFPKEGPSILRIQQVVRGDSAAYFCASSHRSGAGQPQHFGDGTRLSIL.